The T cell receptor (beta chain) under discussion was sequenced for a study of CD8 T cells in ankylosing spondylitis. Study findings and constraints: Previous work reported some of these motif variants in the synovial fluid and blood of reactive arthritis. Disease-linked clones bore a CD8+ phenotype and were relatively rare in peripheral blood.

This clonotype was seen a few times. What it binds is not known. The J segment lost 3 bases and the V segment lost 4 bases, leaving 7 bases of the junction unmatched. Per the germline V gene, CDR1 is SQVTM and CDR2 is ANQGSEA. The length of the CDR3 is 14 residues. With molecular barcodes, quantitative 5'-RACE was used to make the TCR beta libraries. TCRdb fed the 5' RACE reads into MiXCR, producing one record per CDR3 protein. The sample holds around 340,000 distinct CDR3 sequences, about 20% seen once. The sequencing input was blood, either unsorted or a sorted T cell fraction (not recorded which). The receptor's source is a male donor with ankylosing spondylitis or in good health (not recorded which). V is TRBV29-1 and J is TRBJ2-7, with 9 nucleotides matching TRBD1. The CDR3 region has the DNA TGCAGCGTTGGGGGGGGGACAGGGCTCTACGAGCAGTACTTC. Protein: CSVGGGTGLYEQYF.